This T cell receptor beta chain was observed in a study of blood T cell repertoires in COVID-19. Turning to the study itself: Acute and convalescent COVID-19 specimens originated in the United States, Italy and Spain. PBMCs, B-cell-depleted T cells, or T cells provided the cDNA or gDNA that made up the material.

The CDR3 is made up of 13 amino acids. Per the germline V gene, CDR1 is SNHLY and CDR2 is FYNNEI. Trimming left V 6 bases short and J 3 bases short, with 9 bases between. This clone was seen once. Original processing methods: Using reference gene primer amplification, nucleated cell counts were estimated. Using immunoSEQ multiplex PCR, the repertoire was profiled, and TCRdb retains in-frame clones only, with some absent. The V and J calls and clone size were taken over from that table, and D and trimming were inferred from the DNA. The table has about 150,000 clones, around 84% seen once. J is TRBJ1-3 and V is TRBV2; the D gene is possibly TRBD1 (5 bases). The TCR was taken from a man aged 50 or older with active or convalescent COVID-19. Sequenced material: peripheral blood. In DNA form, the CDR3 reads TGTGCCAGCAGACAGGACCTTGGAAACACCATATATTTT. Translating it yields CASRQDLGNTIYF.